Listed here are 26 T cell receptor beta chains from one sample, sequenced in a study of T cell responses to AZD1222 COVID-19 vaccine. Profiled with immunoSEQ multiplex PCR; TCRdb holds only in-frame clones, not every one. The sample includes 150,000 to 200,000 clones, roughly 92% of them seen just once. Sample: peripheral blood, taken on day 0 of AZD1222 vaccination. The source is an adult in good health.

The chain carries TRBV19 and TRBJ1-4; D remains unclear. Trimming stripped 6 bases from V and 7 bases from J, with 3 bases between. The CDR3 is made up of 10 amino acids. From germline, CDR1 is LNHDA and CDR2 SQIVND (reference sequence). The CDR3 nucleotides are TGTGCCAGTAGGGCTGAAAAACTGTTTTTT. Amino acid sequence: CASRAEKLFF. The full variable domain, rest sourced from reference TRBV19 and TRBJ1-4, is DGGITQSPKYLFRKEGQNVTLSCEQNLNHDAMYWYRQDPGQGLRLIYYSQIVNDFQKGDIAEGYSVSREKKESFPLTVTSAQKNPTAFYLCASRAEKLFFGSGTQLSVL.

This clone was observed a handful of times. The V gene is TRBV7-2, the J gene TRBJ2-1; no clear D. This CDR3 comprises 13 residues. The germline gives CDR1 SGHTA, CDR2 FQGNSA. Trimming took off 1 base at V and 10 bases at J, with 11 bases between the two ends. This chain's CDR3 is CASSLGEVLEQFF. CDR3 coding DNA: TGTGCCAGCAGCTTAGGTGAAGTTTTAGAGCAGTTCTTC.

The chain uses TRBV7-9 and TRBJ1-2; maybe TRBD1 (5 bases). CDR1 is SEHNR and CDR2 is FQNEAQ in the germline V gene (reference sequence). Trimming stripped 2 bases from V and 7 bases from J, with 11 bases between. The CDR3 has 13 residues. The CDR3 DNA follows: TGTGCCAGCAGCTTACCCAGGGCGGGTGGCTACACCTTC. As protein: CASSLPRAGGYTF. Complete variable domain (other parts from reference TRBV7-9 and TRBJ1-2): DTGVSQNPRHKITKRGQNVTFRCDPISEHNRLYWYRQTLGQGPEFLTYFQNEAQLEKSRLLSDRFSAERPKGSFSTLEIQRTEQGDSAMYLCASSLPRAGGYTFGSGTRLTVV.

The chain carries TRBV30 and TRBJ2-7; D remains ambiguous. This CDR3 contains 11 residues. The V gene lost 2 bases and the J gene lost 4 bases, with 6 bases spanning the gap. In germline, CDR1 is GTSNPN, CDR2 SVGIG (reference sequence). This CDR3 reads CAWSRAYEQYF. The DNA for the CDR3 is TGTGCCTGGAGTAGGGCTTACGAGCAGTACTTC.

The chain links TRBV29-1 to TRBJ2-5; D gene ambiguous. Looked up from germline, CDR1 is SQVTM and CDR2 is ANQGSEA. V was pared by 3 bases and J by 4 bases, with 6 bases between. This CDR3 contains 11 residues. DNA of the CDR3: TGCAGCGTTGAGATGGCAGAGACCCAGTACTTC. Translation: CSVEMAETQYF.

Written as DNA, the CDR3 is TGCGCCAGCAGCCAAGATGGACAGGGGGTGATATCGAACACTGAAGCTTTCTTT. It yields the protein CASSQDGQGVISNTEAFF. The V and J genes are TRBV4-1 and TRBJ1-1; 10 bases are a match to TRBD1. Germline V gene lookup returns CDR1 MGHRA and CDR2 YSYEKL. This CDR3 region has 18 residues. The junction had 8 bases not matched to a gene; V was cut back by 0 bases and J by 1 base.

V is TRBV27 and J is TRBJ2-1; D may be TRBD1 (5 bases). V was cut by 6 bases and J by 13 bases, with 22 bases left in between. Germline assignment: CDR1 MNHEY and CDR2 SMNVEV (reference sequence). CDR3 length: 14 amino acids. This chain's CDR3 is CASSLGELPNEQFF. The DNA of the CDR3 is TGTGCCAGCAGCTTAGGGGAACTCCCCAACGAACAGTTCTTC.

This chain uses TRBV6-1 with TRBJ1-3; D is perhaps TRBD1 (5 bases). The CDR3 spans 16 residues. Trimming took off 0 bases at V and 4 bases at J, with 13 bases between the two ends. CDR1 and CDR2 from the germline V gene are MNHNS and SASEGT. CDR3 protein: CASSEAAGWGGNTIYF. CDR3 sequence (DNA): TGTGCCAGCAGTGAAGCTGCAGGGTGGGGAGGAAACACCATATATTTT.

V is TRBV9 and J is TRBJ1-3; D is undetermined. The CDR3 runs 13 residues. The germline CDR1 and CDR2 sequences are SGDLS and YYNGEE. Deletions cut 6 bases from V and 2 bases from J, with 9 bases between. CDR3 DNA: TGTGCCAGCACCGACGGGACTGGAAACACCATATATTTT. This encodes CASTDGTGNTIYF.

The J gene is TRBJ1-6, the V gene TRBV19; possibly TRBD1 for D (5 bases). V lost 6 bases and J 6 bases, leaving 18 bases between the germline ends. Germline V gene lookup returns CDR1 LNHDA and CDR2 SQIVND (reference sequence). This CDR3 comprises 16 residues. The CDR3 spells CASRGGARASNSPLHF. CDR3 DNA sequence: TGTGCCAGTAGAGGTGGCGCCAGGGCAAGTAATTCACCCCTCCACTTT.

The chain carries TRBV18 and TRBJ1-6, with D maybe TRBD1 (6 bases). With 5 bases removed from V and 5 bases from J, the gap between germline ends came to 10 bases. CDR3 size: 14 residues. The germline CDR1 and CDR2 sequences are KGHSH and LQKENI. The CDR3 DNA follows: TGTGCCAGCTCAGAACAGGGTCATAATTCACCCCTCCACTTT. Protein sequence: CASSEQGHNSPLHF.

This sequence joins TRBV5-1 and TRBJ2-7; 9 bases agree with TRBD1. The ends lost 4 bases at V and 0 bases at J; junction bases unmatched: 8. The CDR3 consists of 16 residues. Germline V gene lookup returns CDR1 SGHRS and CDR2 YFSETQ. The CDR3 is CASSLAPTGGSYEQYF. CDR3 bases: TGCGCCAGCAGCCTTGCCCCGACAGGGGGCTCCTACGAGCAGTACTTC.

This chain joins TRBV30 and TRBJ1-3, with TRBD1 matching over 10 bases. The V and J ends lost 4 bases and 8 bases, in that order; junction bases with no gene match: 5. In germline, CDR1 is GTSNPN, CDR2 SVGIG (reference sequence). The CDR3 runs to 13 residues. The CDR3 sequence is CAWTRQGADTIYF. For the CDR3, the DNA is TGTGCCTGGACGAGACAGGGGGCGGACACCATATATTTT.

V gene TRBV5-1 combines with J gene TRBJ2-7, with 7 bases identical to TRBD2. There are 16 residues in the CDR3. Germline V gives CDR1 SGHRS, CDR2 YFSETQ. V lost 4 bases and J lost 0; bases outside the gene matches: 10. CDR3 nucleotides: TGCGCCAGCAGCCCAATCCCAACTAGCGACTCCTACGAGCAGTACTTC. Translating gives CASSPIPTSDSYEQYF.

This chain joins TRBV11-1 and TRBJ1-2; D is perhaps TRBD1 (5 bases). V was clipped by 5 bases and J by 3 bases, with 13 bases between them. Germline V gives CDR1 SGHAT, CDR2 FQDESV (reference sequence). The CDR3 is made up of 14 amino acids. This CDR3 is CASSRGGKDYGYTF. The CDR3 nucleotides are TGTGCCAGCAGCCGCGGGGGAAAGGACTATGGCTACACCTTC.

The rearrangement joins TRBV4-2 to TRBJ2-1, with TRBD2 identical over 7 bases. The CDR3 covers 19 residues. Germline CDR1 and CDR2: LGHNA and YNFKEQ. V gave up 0 bases and J gave up 10 bases; unmatched junction bases: 21. CDR3 amino acids: CASSQDPSSGLLLNAEQFF. In DNA, the CDR3 is TGTGCCAGCAGCCAAGATCCCTCTAGCGGACTACTTCTTAATGCCGAGCAGTTCTTC.

The chain combines TRBV3-1 (or the pseudogene TRBV3-2) with TRBJ1-1; no clear D. V lost 6 bases and J lost 4, with 15 bases in between. The CDR3 loop spans 14 amino acids. The germline gives CDR1 LGHDT, CDR2 YNNKEL (reference sequence). The CDR3 reads CASSRFRGSTEAFF. The CDR3 DNA sequence: TGTGCCAGCAGTAGGTTTCGAGGGAGCACTGAAGCTTTCTTT.

The chain has TRBV25-1 and TRBJ1-1, with a weak D call TRBD1 (6 bases). Trimming removed 1 base from V and 4 bases from J, with 10 bases in between. Germline CDR1 MGHDK, CDR2 SYGVNS. The CDR3 spans 14 residues. The CDR3 spells CASSEWGGATEAFF. Written as DNA, the CDR3 is TGTGCCAGCAGTGAATGGGGGGGGGCCACTGAAGCTTTCTTT.

In DNA, the CDR3 is TGTGCCAGTAGTATTAGACCGGCGAACTATGGCTACACCTTC. It yields the protein CASSIRPANYGYTF. V gene TRBV19 combines with J gene TRBJ1-2; D is unclear. Germline V gives CDR1 LNHDA, CDR2 SQIVND (reference sequence). Deletions cut 3 bases from V and 2 bases from J, with 10 bases between. The CDR3 loop spans 14 amino acids.

This clone occurred once. V is TRBV27 and J is TRBJ1-4; D not resolved. The CDR3 runs to 14 residues. Trimming took 5 bases from V and 12 from J, leaving 19 bases between them. The V gene's germline CDR1 is MNHEY and CDR2 SMNVEV (reference sequence). In DNA form, the CDR3 reads TGTGCCAGCAGTCGTGGGAGCTCGTTAAAGGAACTGTTTTTT. It is translated as CASSRGSSLKELFF.

The V and J genes are TRBV19 and TRBJ2-2; tentative D call: TRBD1 (6 bases). This CDR3 is built from 14 residues. Trimming removed 4 bases from V and 5 bases from J, with 11 bases in between. CDR1 and CDR2 (germline): LNHDA, SQIVND (reference sequence). The chain's CDR3 is CASSTLTGTGELFF. CDR3 sequence (DNA): TGTGCCAGTAGTACTCTCACAGGGACCGGGGAGCTGTTTTTT.

The rearrangement links TRBV7-9 to TRBJ2-2; D is perhaps TRBD1 (5 bases). CDR1 and CDR2 (germline): SEHNR, FQNEAQ (reference sequence). Trimming cost V 5 bases and J 0 bases, with 13 bases left between them. The CDR3 extends over 16 amino acids. The chain's CDR3 is CASSHRQFANTGELFF. The CDR3 DNA reads TGTGCCAGCAGCCATCGACAGTTCGCGAACACCGGGGAGCTGTTTTTT.

CDR3 nucleotide sequence: TGCGCCAGCAGCCAAAATAGACAGGGGAGGACTGAAGCTTTCTTT. It translates to CASSQNRQGRTEAFF. The V call is TRBV4-1, the J call TRBJ1-1, with 8 bases that match TRBD1. The CDR3 runs 15 residues. Per the germline V gene, CDR1 is MGHRA and CDR2 is YSYEKL. After removal of 2 bases from V and 5 bases from J, the junction contained 7 bases not matched to a gene.

This sequence joins TRBV19 and TRBJ2-1; D perhaps matches TRBD2 (6 bases). The V end was cut by 0 bases, the J end by 0 bases, with 15 bases between. This CDR3 contains 18 residues. Germline CDR1 is LNHDA and CDR2 is SQIVND (reference sequence). CDR3 protein: CASSIDQRGTSSYNEQFF. CDR3 coding DNA: TGTGCCAGTAGTATAGATCAGCGCGGGACGAGCTCCTACAATGAGCAGTTCTTC.

The chain couples TRBV15 to TRBJ1-1, with unresolved D. Trimming took off 3 bases at V and 3 bases at J, with 8 bases between the two ends. The CDR3 covers 13 residues. Per germline, CDR1 LNHNV and CDR2 YYDKDF (reference sequence). The CDR3 bases are TGTGCCACCAGCAGGGGTGGTGACACTGAAGCTTTCTTT. This encodes CATSRGGDTEAFF. Full variable domain (outside the CDR3, taken from reference TRBV15 and TRBJ1-1): DAMVIQNPRYQVTQFGKPVTLSCSQTLNHNVMYWYQQKSSQAPKLLFHYYDKDFNNEADTPDNFQSRRPNTSFCFLDIRSPGLGDTAMYLCATSRGGDTEAFFGQGTRLTVV.

V gene TRBV7-9 combines with J gene TRBJ1-2; a possible D gene is TRBD1 (5 bases). V was shortened by 1 base and J by 8 bases, with 8 bases between the two germline ends. The length of the CDR3 is 12 residues. Germline assignment: CDR1 SEHNR and CDR2 FQNEAQ (reference sequence). The CDR3 region is CASSLGGIGYTF. In DNA form, the CDR3 reads TGTGCCAGCAGCTTAGGGGGCATCGGCTACACCTTC.